A selection of T cell receptor beta chains follows, all from one sample in a study of cytomegalovirus exposure and HLA in healthy donors. The table came from immunoSEQ multiplex PCR; TCRdb's copy has only in-frame clones and leaves some out. Here the sample spans some 130,000 clones, approximately 85% being singletons. Sequenced input: PBMCs. The receptors here all came from a boy aged 5 to 17 in good health and CMV-seronegative. CDR3s include the opening cysteine and the closing phenylalanine or tryptophan. A D gene is named only where the DNA matches it firmly. Clone size is shown for a subset of rows, as once, few, many or a class of expanded clone.

CDR3 | DNA | size | length | V | D | J
CASRAGGTEAFF | TGTGCCAGCAGGGCAGGGGGCACTGAAGCTTTCTTT | - | 12 | TRBV27 | TRBD1 | TRBJ1-1
CASSDHRQGMGNEQFF | TGCGCCAGCAGCGACCATAGGCAGGGGATGGGCAATGAGCAGTTCTTC | - | 16 | TRBV4-3 | - | TRBJ2-1
CAWSLLAGLGDTQYF | TGTGCCTGGAGTTTACTAGCGGGATTAGGAGATACGCAGTATTTT | - | 15 | TRBV30 | TRBD2 | TRBJ2-3
CAISESDSGGALGTQYF | TGTGCCATCAGTGAGTCGGACAGCGGGGGGGCGTTGGGGACCCAGTACTTC | - | 17 | TRBV10-3 | TRBD2 | TRBJ2-5
CASSPGSNYGYTF | TGTGCCAGCAGTCCCGGGTCTAACTATGGCTACACCTTC | - | 13 | TRBV27 | - | TRBJ1-2
CASSYGPPIDYEQYF | TGTGCCAGCAGTTACGGGCCACCGATTGATTACGAGCAGTACTTT | - | 15 | TRBV6-5 | - | TRBJ2-7
CATRDRDNEKLFF | TGTGCCACCCGGGACAGAGATAATGAAAAACTGTTTTTT | - | 13 | TRBV27 | TRBD1 | TRBJ1-4
CAWGTGKGKNIQYF | TGTGCCTGGGGGACAGGGAAGGGCAAAAACATTCAGTACTTC | - | 14 | TRBV30 | TRBD1 | TRBJ2-4
CASSSGTGNGYTF | TGCGCCAGCAGCTCCGGGACAGGGAATGGCTACACCTTC | - | 13 | TRBV5-1 | TRBD1 | TRBJ1-2
CASSQEEGLGGELFF | TGCGCCAGCAGCCAAGAGGAGGGGCTCGGCGGGGAGCTGTTTTTT | - | 15 | TRBV4-3 | - | TRBJ2-2
CASSLIRQQQYF | TGTGCCAGCAGTCTAATACGACAGCAGCAGTACTTC | once | 12 | TRBV2 | - | TRBJ2-7
CASSAGTGLETQYF | TGTGCCAGCAGCGCCGGGACAGGCTTAGAGACCCAGTACTTC | - | 14 | TRBV7-2 | TRBD1 | TRBJ2-5
CAISGQGGNTEAFF | TGTGCCATCAGTGGACAGGGGGGGAACACTGAAGCTTTCTTT | - | 14 | TRBV10-3 | TRBD1 | TRBJ1-1
CASSLSGTGSFETQYF | TGCGCCAGCAGCTTGTCCGGGACAGGGTCGTTTGAGACCCAGTACTTC | - | 16 | TRBV5-1 | TRBD1 | TRBJ2-5
CASSPQTGRNEQFF | TGTGCCAGCTCACCTCAGACAGGGCGTAATGAGCAGTTCTTC | - | 14 | TRBV18 | TRBD1 | TRBJ2-1
CASKSSYNSPLHF | TGTGCCAGCAAGAGCTCCTATAATTCACCCCTCCACTTT | - | 13 | TRBV6-5 | - | TRBJ1-6
CASSLGRGGGYNEQFF | TGTGCCAGCAGCTTGGGGAGGGGAGGGGGCTACAATGAGCAGTTCTTC | - | 16 | TRBV5-5 | - | TRBJ2-1
CASSYSSGSSYEQYF | TGTGCCAGCAGTTACTCGAGCGGGAGCTCCTACGAGCAGTACTTC | few | 15 | TRBV6-5 | TRBD2 | TRBJ2-7
CASSQEGGRAPGEQYF | TGCGCCAGCAGCCAAGAGGGAGGTAGGGCCCCGGGCGAGCAGTACTTC | few | 16 | TRBV4-3 | - | TRBJ2-7
CASSLRGASYNEQFF | TGTGCCAGCAGCTTAAGAGGAGCCTCCTACAATGAGCAGTTCTTC | - | 15 | TRBV7-9 | - | TRBJ2-1
CASTLRGRSETQYF | TGTGCCAGTACCCTCAGGGGACGTTCAGAGACCCAGTACTTC | - | 14 | TRBV19 | - | TRBJ2-5
CASNTGNTIYF | TGTGCCAGCAACACTGGAAACACCATATATTTT | - | 11 | TRBV6-6 | - | TRBJ1-3